A single sample gave rise to the 21 T cell receptor beta chains below, sequenced in a study of blood T cells in healthy people across ages (dated by TCRdb to 2013 to 2016). Library method: 5' RACE. The listed sequencing device is Illumina HiSeq 2500. A second about 7 to 11 cycle PCR used a sample-barcoded 5' primer and a J-beta primer mix. TCRdb reran the public reads through fastp at Q25 and MiXCR, keeping productive beta chains. When rows share a CDR3 protein, they turn into one entry using the most common DNA and genes. This sample has hundreds of thousands of distinct CDR3 sequences in its table, and under 40% of those were observed once. The ten largest clones capture over 10% of the sample. What was sequenced was blood. These receptors were collected from a man aged 18 to 29 in good health.

V and J are TRBV14 and TRBJ1-1; the D is unclear. The CDR3 length is 12 residues. Trimming took off 2 bases at V and 3 bases at J, with 4 bases between the two ends. The V gene's germline CDR1 is SGHDN and CDR2 FVKESK. CDR3 protein: CASSQHDTEAFF. CDR3 nucleotides: TGTGCCAGCAGCCAACACGACACTGAAGCTTTCTTT. The entire variable domain, with the rest obtained from reference TRBV14 and TRBJ1-1, is as follows: EAGVTQFPSHSVIEKGQTVTLRCDPISGHDNLYWYRRVMGKEIKFLLHFVKESKQDESGMPNNRFLAERTGGTYSTLKVQPAELEDSGVYFCASSQHDTEAFFGQGTRLTVV.

V gene TRBV29-1 combines with J gene TRBJ1-1; D call uncertain. The CDR3 runs to 14 residues. Germline CDR1 is SQVTM and CDR2 is ANQGSEA. With 2 bases removed from V and 0 bases from J, the gap between germline ends came to 10 bases. The CDR3 is CSVELVGVNTEAFF. The CDR3 DNA reads TGCAGCGTTGAATTGGTGGGAGTGAACACTGAAGCTTTCTTT.

The chain carries TRBV20-1 and TRBJ1-1; D is ambiguous. V shed 5 bases and J shed 1 base, with 8 bases lying between them. The germline V gene has CDR1 DFQATT and CDR2 SNEGSKA (reference sequence). CDR3 length: 12 residues. For the CDR3, the DNA is TGCAGTGCTCTTCAGCCGAACACTGAAGCTTTCTTT. Translating gives CSALQPNTEAFF.

The chain links TRBV7-3 to TRBJ1-1; 11 bases are shared with TRBD1. V dropped 5 bases and J dropped 6; count of bases not matched to a gene: 8. Germline CDR1 is SGHTA and CDR2 is FQGTGA. The CDR3 extends over 15 amino acids. CDR3: CASSPNGQGASEAFF. The DNA of the CDR3 is TGTGCCAGCAGCCCGAACGGACAGGGGGCCTCTGAAGCTTTCTTT.

The chain recombines TRBV5-1 with TRBJ2-2; D uncertain. The germline V gene has CDR1 SGHRS and CDR2 YFSETQ. Between the trimmed V and J ends, which lost 1 base and 6 bases, there was a span of 16 bases. The CDR3 sequence is 16 residues long. The CDR3 coding sequence is TGCGCCAGCAGCTTGCCCCTTTTAGCCCGGTCCGGGGAGCTGTTTTTT. It encodes CASSLPLLARSGELFF.

A note on this clonotype: An end of the junction does not agree with germline; a read error may underlie this. The V and J genes are TRBV27 and TRBJ2-7; D call uncertain. This CDR3 has 14 amino acids. From germline, CDR1 is MNHEY and CDR2 SMNVEV (reference sequence). DNA for the CDR3: TGCGCCAGCAGTTTAGGGCCGGCCGCCTACGAGGAGTACTTC. Residues: CASSLGPAAYEEYF.

This clonotype has a handful of counts. The J gene is TRBJ2-7, the V gene TRBV20-1; TRBD2 agrees at 10 bases. The V and J ends lost 0 bases and 1 base, in that order; junction bases with no gene match: 3. The germline CDR1 and CDR2 sequences are DFQATT and SNEGSKA (reference sequence). This CDR3 comprises 15 residues. CDR3 DNA: TGCAGTGCTAGAGATAGAGCGGGGGGGTCCTACGAGCAGTACTTC. Translation: CSARDRAGGSYEQYF.

The gene calls are TRBV6-1 and TRBJ2-1; D might be TRBD2 (5 bases). The J call may be in error: the DNA end matches TRBJ2-7 better. The CDR3 is 17 amino acids. CDR1 is MNHNS, CDR2 SASEGT, per germline. CDR3 bases: TGTGCCAGCAGTGAAGAAAGGGTGGAGGTCTCCTACAATGAGCAGTACTTC. Encoded protein: CASSEERVEVSYNEQYF.

Here the CDR3 reads CASSGGRNQPQHF. Here the CDR3 DNA reads TGTGCCAGCAGCGGGGGCCGCAATCAGCCCCAGCATTTT. The V call is TRBV27, the J call TRBJ1-5, with D perhaps TRBD1 (6 bases). This CDR3 region has 13 residues. CDR1 and CDR2 (germline): MNHEY, SMNVEV (reference sequence). Between the trimmed V and J ends, which lost 6 bases and 2 bases, there was a span of 8 bases.

The chain has TRBV20-1 and TRBJ2-1; D is possibly TRBD1 (5 bases). In germline, CDR1 is DFQATT, CDR2 SNEGSKA (reference sequence). The ends were cut back, 4 bases at V and 8 bases at J, with 9 bases in the middle. The CDR3 is made up of 11 amino acids. CDR3 DNA sequence: TGCAGTGCTACAGGGTTATATGAGCAGTTCTTC. Amino acid sequence: CSATGLYEQFF.

Concerning this clonotype: An end of the junction does not agree with germline; a read error may underlie this. The V call is TRBV7-9, the J call TRBJ2-3; 10 bases match TRBD2. This CDR3 comprises 17 residues. In germline, CDR1 is SEHNR, CDR2 FQNEAQ (reference sequence). The CDR3 DNA sequence: TGTGCCAGCAGTTTAGCAGGTAGCGGGGGGAGCACAGATACGCAGTATTTT. Amino acids: CASSLAGSGGSTDTQYF.

The V gene is TRBV7-2, the J gene TRBJ1-1; unclear D gene. The V gene's germline CDR1 is SGHTA and CDR2 FQGNSA. The CDR3 is made up of 14 amino acids. V lost 2 bases, J lost 1 base, and 8 bases lay in between. The CDR3 DNA reads as TGTGCCAGCAGCTTAAAGGGCCGGAACACTGAAGCTTTCTTT. Its protein product is CASSLKGRNTEAFF.

This clonotype was seen a handful of times. The V call is TRBV6-1, the J call TRBJ2-1, with TRBD1 matching 10 bases. Germline loops: CDR1 MNHNS, CDR2 SASEGT. V lost 7 bases and J lost 5; bases outside the gene matches: 11. The CDR3 has 16 amino acids. The CDR3 spells CASKRQGALINNEQFF. The DNA for the CDR3 is TGTGCCAGCAAGCGACAGGGGGCGCTTATAAACAATGAGCAGTTCTTC.

This clonotype has just a few counts. The rearrangement uses TRBV20-1 and TRBJ2-7; 8 positions match TRBD1. Unmatched junction bases numbered 7, after V lost 5 bases and J lost 1 base. This CDR3 is built from 14 residues. Germline V gene lookup returns CDR1 DFQATT and CDR2 SNEGSKA (reference sequence). The CDR3 DNA reads TGCAGTGCTGACCGGGACAGGCGGTCCTACGAGCAGTACTTC. Its protein product is CSADRDRRSYEQYF.

This clonotype has a handful of counts. The rearrangement joins TRBV6-2 or TRBV6-3 to TRBJ2-7; possible D gene TRBD2, 6 bases. The V end lost 5 bases, the J end lost 7 bases, and 12 bases lay between the germline ends. Germline V gives CDR1 MNHEY, CDR2 SVGEGT. The CDR3 sequence is 12 residues long. As DNA, the CDR3 is TGTGCCAGCAGTCGCGGGATCGGGGAGCAGTACTTC. Translating gives CASSRGIGEQYF.

A few counts support this clonotype. The chain carries TRBV5-1 and TRBJ2-1; D possibly matches TRBD1 or TRBD2 (6 bases each). The CDR3 is made up of 15 amino acids. Trimming stripped 1 base from V and 8 bases from J, with 16 bases between. The germline gives CDR1 SGHRS, CDR2 YFSETQ. The CDR3 reads CASSLSLARGDEQFF. CDR3 bases: TGCGCCAGCAGCTTGTCCCTAGCAAGGGGGGATGAGCAGTTCTTC.

CDR3 sequence reads: CAVRDRMRETQYF. CDR3 nucleotides: TGTGCCGTCCGGGACAGGATGCGGGAGACCCAGTACTTC. V is TRBV28 and J is TRBJ2-5; TRBD1 agrees at 8 bases. The CDR3 is 13 amino acids. V gave up 11 bases and J gave up 5 bases; unmatched junction bases: 10. Looked up from germline, CDR1 is MDHEN and CDR2 is SYDVKM. Complete variable domain (other parts from reference TRBV28 and TRBJ2-5): DVKVTQSSRYLVKRTGEKVFLECVQDMDHENMFWYRQDPGLGLRLIYFSYDVKMKEKGDIPEGYSVSREKKERFSLILESASTNQTSMYLCAVRDRMRETQYFGPGTRLLVL.

This chain connects TRBV2 to TRBJ2-5; no reliable D call. TRBJ2-7 matches the DNA end more closely, so the J call is doubtful. CDR1 is SNHLY and CDR2 is FYNNEI in the germline V gene. This CDR3 is 12 amino acids long. CDR3 residues: CATLKTNNEQYF. The CDR3 DNA reads as TGTGCCACCTTAAAGACAAATAACGAGCAGTACTTC.

The gene calls are TRBV20-1 and TRBJ1-6; D uncertain. Trimming shortened V by 6 bases and J by 7 bases, and 16 bases separated the two germline ends. CDR1 is DFQATT and CDR2 is SNEGSKA in the germline V gene (reference sequence). The CDR3 runs to 14 residues. The CDR3 loop reads CSAAAGDRNSPLHF. For the CDR3, the DNA is TGCAGTGCCGCCGCGGGAGACCGGAATTCACCCCTCCACTTT.

This clonotype was counted only a few times. The gene calls are TRBV4-3 and TRBJ1-4; D unresolved. From germline, CDR1 is LGHNA and CDR2 YSLEER. V lost 0 bases and J lost 8, with 13 bases in between. The CDR3 runs 15 residues. In DNA form, the CDR3 reads TGCGCCAGCAGCCAAGACATCGGGGTAGGGGAAAAACTGTTTTTT. Encoded protein: CASSQDIGVGEKLFF.

Comments on this clonotype: With a much larger clone just one base away, this may be a read error. This chain links TRBV27 with TRBJ2-5, with D possibly called TRBD1 or TRBD2 (5 bases each). V dropped 3 bases and J dropped 7 bases, with 21 bases sitting between them. The CDR3 has 16 residues. Germline CDR1 reads MNHEY; CDR2 reads SMNVEV (reference sequence). CDR3: CASSFFPIGAIGTQYF. In DNA, the CDR3 is TGTGCCAGCAGTTTTTTCCCGATCGGGGCCATAGGGACCCAGTACTTC.